The 32 T cell receptor beta chains presented below share a single source sample, sequenced in a study of cytomegalovirus exposure and HLA in healthy donors. In the PCR, 60 Vbeta and 13 Jbeta primers were used. Profiling relied on immunoSEQ multiplex PCR, and the TCRdb table lists in-frame clones only, not all of them. This sample yields 150,000 to 200,000 clones, of which nearly 80% are seen a single time; 13% to 15% belongs to the top ten. Input material: PBMCs. These receptors originate from a woman aged 35 to 49 in good health and CMV-seronegative.

CDR3 protein: CASSLFLAPDTQYF. Here the CDR3 DNA reads TGTGCCAGCAGCTTATTCCTAGCGCCAGATACGCAGTATTTT. The chain carries TRBV7-3 and TRBJ2-3; D may be TRBD2 (6 bases). Germline values: CDR1 SGHTA, CDR2 FQGTGA. The CDR3 sequence is 14 residues long. Trimming stripped 2 bases from V and 4 bases from J, with 10 bases between.

This chain joins TRBV4-1 and TRBJ2-7, with 10 bases fitting TRBD1. Germline-derived CDR1 and CDR2 are MGHRA and YSYEKL. V lost 10 bases, J lost 7 bases, and 10 bases stayed unmatched. This CDR3 spans 13 amino acids. CDR3 nucleotides: TGCGCCACCTCAAGGACAGGGGGGGATGAGCAGTACTTC. Amino acid sequence: CATSRTGGDEQYF.

CDR3: CASSPNAPGKGPFSYNSPLHF. The CDR3 DNA sequence: TGTGCCAGCAGTCCCAACGCCCCAGGGAAGGGGCCATTCTCCTATAATTCACCCCTCCACTTT. V is TRBV28 and J is TRBJ1-6; D perhaps matches TRBD1 (5 bases). The CDR3 consists of 21 residues. The germline V gene has CDR1 MDHEN and CDR2 SYDVKM. V gave up 5 bases and J gave up 0 bases, with 26 bases separating them.

This clone was seen a few times. The V gene is TRBV19, the J gene TRBJ2-7; 8 bases align to TRBD2. The CDR3 contains 15 residues. Germline CDR1 reads LNHDA; CDR2 reads SQIVND (reference sequence). Unmatched junction bases numbered 7, after V lost 4 bases and J lost 2 bases. The CDR3 reads CASSNPGRGAYEQYF. DNA of the CDR3: TGTGCCAGTAGTAACCCCGGGCGGGGGGCCTACGAGCAGTACTTC.

This rearrangement joins TRBV5-1 to TRBJ1-1, with 12 bases aligning to TRBD1. The CDR3 runs 16 residues. With 2 bases clipped from V and 5 bases from J, the junction kept 7 bases outside the gene matches. Germline lookup yields CDR1 SGHRS and CDR2 YFSETQ. Written as DNA, the CDR3 is TGCGCCAGCAGCTTAGCGGGACAGGGGGCTCTAACTGAAGCTTTCTTT. This sequence encodes CASSLAGQGALTEAFF.

This chain links TRBV6-5 with TRBJ2-2; D may be TRBD1 (5 bases). CDR1 is MNHEY and CDR2 is SVGAGI in the germline V gene. This CDR3 is built from 14 residues. Trimming pared 7 bases from V and 5 bases from J, leaving 14 bases between. The CDR3 here is CASMGPPRTGELFF. Here the CDR3 DNA reads TGTGCCAGCATGGGGCCCCCTCGGACCGGGGAGCTGTTTTTT.

The V and J genes are TRBV9 and TRBJ1-3, with D tentatively TRBD1 (5 bases). Germline V gene sequence: CDR1 SGDLS, CDR2 YYNGEE. Trimming took off 5 bases at V and 3 bases at J, with 12 bases between the two ends. This CDR3 contains 14 residues. This CDR3 reads CASSGPGGGNTIYF. In DNA, the CDR3 is TGTGCCAGCAGTGGCCCGGGGGGTGGAAACACCATATATTTT. Looking up the rest from reference TRBV9 and TRBJ1-3 gives the full variable domain: DSGVTQTPKHLITATGQRVTLRCSPRSGDLSVYWYQQSLDQGLQFLIQYYNGEERAKGNILERFSAQQFPDLHSELNLSSLELGDSALYFCASSGPGGGNTIYFGEGSWLTVV.

The chain joins TRBV10-3 to TRBJ2-1; 8 bases match TRBD2. The trim removed 10 bases at V and 9 bases at J, leaving 17 bases unmatched. The CDR3 has 15 residues. Germline V gene data show CDR1 as ENHRY and CDR2 as SYGVKD. The CDR3 here is CATGAVAGWGSEQFF. CDR3 DNA sequence: TGTGCCACCGGTGCAGTAGCGGGATGGGGGAGTGAGCAGTTCTTC.

V and J are TRBV2 and TRBJ2-5; 8 bases are a match to TRBD2. V lost 4 bases and J lost 5; bases outside the gene matches: 9. CDR1 is SNHLY and CDR2 is FYNNEI in the germline V gene. This CDR3 is 15 amino acids long. The CDR3 DNA reads as TGTGCCAGCAGTGTCGGGCCTAGCGGGCTGGAGACCCAGTACTTC. This translates into CASSVGPSGLETQYF.

V and J are TRBV9 and TRBJ2-1, with D possibly being TRBD1 (6 bases). V was cut by 3 bases and J by 0 bases, with 19 bases left in between. Germline V CDR1 and CDR2: SGDLS, YYNGEE. The CDR3 is 18 amino acids. The CDR3 bases are TGTGCCAGCAGCGGACAGGAAAAAGGCATGAGCTCCTACAATGAGCAGTTCTTC. It yields the protein CASSGQEKGMSSYNEQFF.

This chain connects TRBV6-5 to TRBJ2-3; 8 nucleotides match TRBD1. V trimming: 6 bases; J trimming: 4 bases; junction bases outside the gene matches: 9. Per germline, CDR1 MNHEY and CDR2 SVGAGI. The length of the CDR3 is 15 residues. CDR3 nucleotides: TGTGCCAGCAGAACCCGGGACAGGTTTTCAGATACGCAGTATTTT. This codes for CASRTRDRFSDTQYF.

The chain couples TRBV7-9 to TRBJ2-1; D ambiguous. Looked up from germline, CDR1 is SEHNR and CDR2 is FQNEAQ (reference sequence). V was pared by 5 bases and J by 4 bases, with 6 bases between. The CDR3 runs 12 residues. The CDR3: CASSLMYNEQFF. The CDR3 bases are TGTGCCAGCAGCCTAATGTACAATGAGCAGTTCTTC.

This clone was recorded a few times. The genes are TRBV9 and TRBJ1-2; D possibly corresponds to TRBD1 (6 bases). The CDR3 consists of 12 residues. The germline V gene has CDR1 SGDLS and CDR2 YYNGEE. Deletions cut 3 bases from V and 6 bases from J, with 9 bases between. CDR3 residues: CASSGGGNGYTF. CDR3 nucleotide sequence: TGTGCCAGCAGCGGAGGGGGTAATGGCTACACCTTC.

V is TRBV19 and J is TRBJ1-2; 9 bases line up with TRBD1. V lost 7 bases to trimming and J lost 5 bases; unmatched junction nucleotides: 8. This CDR3 has 14 amino acids. Looked up from germline, CDR1 is LNHDA and CDR2 is SQIVND (reference sequence). CDR3 bases: TGTGCCAGTACAGCCGGGACAGGGTATTATGGCTACACCTTC. As protein: CASTAGTGYYGYTF.

Note on this clone: A junction boundary mismatches the germline segment, possibly from a read error. V and J are TRBV7-9 and TRBJ1-2; 7 positions match TRBD1. Germline V gene data show CDR1 as SEHNR and CDR2 as FQNEAQ (reference sequence). The CDR3 extends over 17 amino acids. The CDR3 here is CSSNPTDRTIVGYGYTF. The CDR3 DNA reads as TGTTCCAGCAACCCAACGGACAGGACAATAGTAGGGTATGGCTACACCTTC.

V gene TRBV4-1 combines with J gene TRBJ1-4; D unclear. Deletions cut 4 bases from V and 6 bases from J, with 12 bases between. Germline lookup yields CDR1 MGHRA and CDR2 YSYEKL. The CDR3 has 14 amino acids. The CDR3: CASSPSGFDEKLFF. The CDR3, as DNA: TGCGCCAGCAGCCCATCCGGTTTTGATGAAAAACTGTTTTTT.

This chain uses TRBV9 with TRBJ2-7, with no clear D. The CDR3 covers 15 residues. Germline CDR1 and CDR2: SGDLS and YYNGEE. Trimming shortened V by 0 bases and J by 5 bases, and 15 bases separated the two germline ends. The CDR3 is CASSVVPSHVNEQYF. The CDR3, as DNA: TGTGCCAGCAGCGTAGTGCCAAGCCATGTGAACGAGCAGTACTTC.

J is TRBJ2-1 and V is TRBV28, with 8 nucleotides matching TRBD2. Germline V gene data show CDR1 as MDHEN and CDR2 as SYDVKM. The J segment lost 3 bases and the V segment lost 2 bases, leaving 0 bases of the junction unmatched. The CDR3 consists of 14 residues. This CDR3 is CASSLAGGYNEQFF. CDR3 DNA: TGTGCCAGCAGTTTAGCGGGGGGCTACAATGAGCAGTTCTTC.

V is TRBV19 and J is TRBJ1-5, with 12 bases aligning to TRBD1. Germline lookup yields CDR1 LNHDA and CDR2 SQIVND (reference sequence). This CDR3 spans 17 amino acids. Germline trimming cut 6 bases from V and 0 bases from J; bases unmatched to any gene: 6. Written as DNA, the CDR3 is TGTGCCAGTAGAGCCGGGACAGGGGGCTTTAGCAATCAGCCCCAGCATTTT. Its translation: CASRAGTGGFSNQPQHF.

The chain couples TRBV5-1 to TRBJ2-1; 9 bases agree with TRBD2. V was pared by 0 bases and J by 6 bases, with 4 bases of the junction left unmatched. Germline values: CDR1 SGHRS, CDR2 YFSETQ. The CDR3 loop spans 15 amino acids. The CDR3 DNA follows: TGCGCCAGCAGCTTGGCCGGTAGCGGGAGCAATGAGCAGTTCTTC. Translation: CASSLAGSGSNEQFF.

The V call is TRBV6-6, the J call TRBJ1-5, with D hard to call. The CDR3 is 11 amino acids. Trimming cost V 5 bases and J 13 bases, with 12 bases left between them. Germline CDR1 MNHNY, CDR2 SVGAGI (reference sequence). The CDR3 loop is CASSPRAVQHF. The DNA for the CDR3 is TGTGCCAGCAGTCCAAGAGCGGTTCAGCATTTT.

As regards this clone: Additional DNA sequences in this sample encode the identical CDR3. The rearrangement links TRBV29-1 to TRBJ1-1; the match to TRBD1 covers 8 bases. Germline V gene sequence: CDR1 SQVTM, CDR2 ANQGSEA. The CDR3 loop spans 13 amino acids. Trimming cost V 6 bases and J 1 base; bases outside gene matches: 4. CDR3 DNA sequence: TGCAGCGTCGGACAGGGAGGGAACACTGAAGCTTTCTTT. Protein sequence: CSVGQGGNTEAFF. Full variable domain (rest looked up from reference TRBV29-1 and TRBJ1-1): SAVISQKPSRDICQRGTSLTIQCQVDSQVTMMFWYRQQPGQSLTLIATANQGSEATYESGFVIDKFPISRPNLTFSTLTVSNMSPEDSSIYLCSVGQGGNTEAFFGQGTRLTVV.

To note about this clone: One junction end does not reproduce the germline sequence, and a read error may be involved. The chain combines TRBV5-1 with TRBJ2-5; TRBD2 might be the D (5 bases). CDR3 length: 15 residues. Germline CDR1 SGHRS, CDR2 YFSETQ. The CDR3 protein is CASSRTLAAQETQHF. CDR3 DNA sequence: TGCGCCAGCAGCCGGACGCTAGCAGCCCAAGAGACCCAGCACTTC.

This clone was detected only once. The chain carries TRBV4-3 and TRBJ2-2; 11 bases are a match to TRBD2. V lost 0 bases, J lost 7 bases, and 1 base stayed unmatched. The CDR3 runs to 15 residues. Germline CDR1 and CDR2: LGHNA and YSLEER. CDR3 loop: CASSQEGLAGGELFF. CDR3 bases: TGCGCCAGCAGCCAAGAAGGACTAGCGGGCGGGGAGCTGTTTTTT.

The chain couples TRBV6-5 to TRBJ2-7; 10 bases align to TRBD2. The length of the CDR3 is 14 residues. V lost 5 bases, J lost 3 bases, and 4 bases stayed unmatched. Germline V gene data show CDR1 as MNHEY and CDR2 as SVGAGI. DNA of the CDR3: TGTGCCAGCAGTCCCGGGACTAGCGTCTACGAGCAGTACTTC. The encoded protein is CASSPGTSVYEQYF.

The genes are TRBV13 and TRBJ1-4, with D perhaps TRBD1 (6 bases). The V and J ends lost 0 bases and 8 bases respectively, with 10 bases between them. The CDR3 sequence is 14 residues long. Germline V CDR1 and CDR2: PRHDT, FYEKMQ (reference sequence). CDR3: CASSLGGAREKLFF. The CDR3 DNA sequence: TGTGCCAGCAGCTTAGGGGGGGCGCGGGAAAAACTGTTTTTT. The whole variable domain, filled in from reference TRBV13 and TRBJ1-4, reads AAGVIQSPRHLIKEKRETATLKCYPIPRHDTVYWYQQGPGQDPQFLISFYEKMQSDKGSIPDRFSAQQFSDYHSELNMSSLELGDSALYFCASSLGGAREKLFFGSGTQLSVL.

The chain links TRBV7-2 to TRBJ2-1; possible D gene TRBD1, 5 bases. Trimming cost V 0 bases and J 4 bases, with 10 bases left between them. CDR3 length: 15 residues. Germline CDR1 reads SGHTA; CDR2 reads FQGNSA. This CDR3 is CASSLAGQGYNEQFF. The CDR3, as DNA: TGTGCCAGCAGCTTAGCGGGGCAGGGTTACAATGAGCAGTTCTTC.

Written as DNA, the CDR3 is TGTGCCAGCAGCTTTCTACAGGGGGCGAGAGAGCAGTACTTC. This translates into CASSFLQGAREQYF. The chain links TRBV5-6 to TRBJ2-7, with TRBD1 matching 9 bases. CDR1 and CDR2 (germline): SGHDT, YYEEEE. CDR3 length: 14 residues. J was trimmed by 7 bases and V by 2 bases; bases with no gene match: 7.

About this clone itself: A junction boundary mismatches the germline segment, possibly from a read error. CDR3 in amino acids: CASTTRELSGANGLTF. DNA of the CDR3: TGTGCCAGTACCACCCGAGAGCTCTCTGGGGCCAACGGCCTGACTTTC. The rearrangement uses TRBV19 and TRBJ2-6; D perhaps matches TRBD1 (5 bases). This CDR3 has 16 amino acids. Per the germline V gene, CDR1 is LNHDA and CDR2 is SQIVND (reference sequence).

The rearrangement links TRBV6-5 to TRBJ2-1, with 11 bases lining up with TRBD1. Germline CDR1 MNHEY, CDR2 SVGAGI. The J segment lost 7 bases and the V segment lost 0 bases, leaving 5 bases of the junction unmatched. The CDR3 spans 16 residues. In DNA, the CDR3 is TGTGCCAGCAGTTACTCGATGGGACAGGGGGTGAATGAGCAGTTCTTC. This gives the protein CASSYSMGQGVNEQFF.

The gene calls are TRBV9 and TRBJ2-5; a weak D match, TRBD2 (6 bases). The CDR3 extends over 15 amino acids. Trimming removed 3 bases from V and 5 bases from J, with 17 bases in between. The germline gives CDR1 SGDLS, CDR2 YYNGEE. CDR3 coding DNA: TGTGCCAGCAGCGGGGGGGACTCCCCCCGGGAGACCCAGTACTTC. It yields the protein CASSGGDSPRETQYF. Filled out from reference TRBV9 and TRBJ2-5, the complete variable domain reads DSGVTQTPKHLITATGQRVTLRCSPRSGDLSVYWYQQSLDQGLQFLIQYYNGEERAKGNILERFSAQQFPDLHSELNLSSLELGDSALYFCASSGGDSPRETQYFGPGTRLLVL.

The chain recombines TRBV5-6 with TRBJ2-5, with 8 bases that match TRBD1. J gave up 2 bases and V 3 bases, and 9 bases lay outside the gene matches. CDR1 and CDR2 from the germline V gene are SGHDT and YYEEEE. This CDR3 is 16 amino acids long. CDR3 bases: TGTGCCAGCAGCTCTTTCTCAGGACAGGGACAAGAGACCCAGTACTTC. Protein product: CASSSFSGQGQETQYF.